The entry below gives a single TCR beta chain sequence along with its context. Seattle-derived patients entered the study during active infection and were followed longitudinally. This entry is derived from a study of blood T cell repertoires in COVID-19. Whole-study context: Samples of COVID-19 (acute and convalescent) were obtained from the United States, Italy and Spain. In each case, the material was cDNA or gDNA derived from T cells, B-cell-depleted T cells, or PBMCs.

CDR3 size: 19 residues. CDR1 is SGHVS, CDR2 FNYEAQ, per germline. V was clipped by 2 bases and J by 2 bases, with 23 bases between them. In the study's own analysis: Estimation of nucleated cell counts was performed using reference gene primer amplification. The method was immunoSEQ multiplex PCR; TCRdb's version includes in-frame clones alone and lacks a portion of them. Clonal size and the V and J genes are those of that table, whereas D and trimming came from the DNA. The sample records roughly 410,000 clones, around 89% being singletons. The chain couples TRBV7-6 to TRBJ2-3; TRBD2 might be the D (7 bases). Sequenced: peripheral blood. The sequence came from a woman aged 40-49 years with COVID-19, enrolled during active disease. The chain's CDR3 is CASSLLPPGRGAHTDTQYF. The CDR3 nucleotides read TGTGCCAGCAGCTTACTACCCCCGGGGAGGGGGGCACACACAGATACGCAGTATTTT.